What follows are 2 T cell receptor beta chains derived from one specimen sequenced in a study of OX40 agonist ivuxolimab in advanced cancers. TCRdb's copy holds only in-frame clones and misses some; the assay was immunoSEQ multiplex PCR. The table has 77,000 or so clones, 85% to 95% seen once. This specimen consisted of CD4+ or CD8+ T cells sorted from blood, obtained in a trial of the OX40 agonist ivuxolimab. The source is an adult with an advanced solid tumor such as melanoma, head and neck, liver or kidney cancer.

As to this clone: Additional DNA sequences in this sample encode the identical CDR3. This chain uses TRBV5-1 with TRBJ2-1; TRBD2 agrees at 12 bases. Germline assignment: CDR1 SGHRS and CDR2 YFSETQ. With V trimmed by 4 bases and J by 4 bases, 3 bases remained unmatched. The CDR3 loop spans 15 amino acids. In DNA, the CDR3 is TGCGCCAGCAGCCTCACTAGCGGGGGGTACAATGAGCAGTTCTTC. This translates into CASSLTSGGYNEQFF.

The V call is TRBV5-1, the J call TRBJ1-5, with 7 bases matching TRBD1. Germline CDR1 and CDR2: SGHRS and YFSETQ. The CDR3 sequence is 16 residues long. The junction had 10 bases not matched to a gene; V was cut back by 4 bases and J by 3 bases. Written as DNA, the CDR3 is TGCGCCAGCAGCCCTGGACAGGTTGACCCCAATCAGCCCCAGCATTTT. This encodes CASSPGQVDPNQPQHF. The entire variable domain, with the rest obtained from reference TRBV5-1 and TRBJ1-5, is as follows: KAGVTQTPRYLIKTRGQQVTLSCSPISGHRSVSWYQQTPGQGLQFLFEYFSETQRNKGNFPGRFSGRQFSNSRSEMNVSTLELGDSALYLCASSPGQVDPNQPQHFGDGTRLSIL.